This T cell receptor beta chain originates from a study of CD4+ T cells in melanoma. The germline V gene has CDR1 SNHLY and CDR2 FYNNEI. Trimming at V came to 6 bases and at J to 0 bases, leaving 5 bases not matched to a gene. This CDR3 comprises 15 residues. TCRdb's table, derived via immunoSEQ multiplex PCR, lists solely in-frame clones and lacks some. The repertoire consists of about 14,000 clones, with 63% occurring once and the leading ten covering about 14%. On this clone: Its antigen remains unidentified.

Points from the study as a whole: CD8+ T cell, macrophage and B cell function reportedly correlated with neoantigen-specific CD4+ T cells. In melanoma, neoantigen-specific CD4+ T cells reportedly differed in differentiation state.

The sequencing sample was made of cells from a culture (not recorded whether cultured in vitro). This sequence joins TRBV2 and TRBJ2-1, with 7 bases fitting TRBD2. The source is a human donor with melanoma. The CDR3 region has the DNA TGTGCCAGCAGCGAGCGGGGCTACTCCTACAATGAGCAGTTCTTC. It codes for CASSERGYSYNEQFF.